The rows below give T cell receptor beta chains drawn from one sample of a study of radiotherapy plus CTLA-4 blockade in lung cancer. This table comes from immunoSEQ multiplex PCR, and its TCRdb copy is limited to in-frame clones, with some not included. The repertoire holds tens of thousands of clones, with approximately 73% as singletons. The specimen comprised peripheral blood, sampled from a patient treated with radiotherapy plus ipilimumab. These receptors were obtained from a human donor with non-small cell lung cancer who had a complete response to radiotherapy plus ipilimumab. Both conserved end residues are part of each CDR3. Fields, in order: J gene, V gene, CDR3 protein.

J: TRBJ1-2
V: TRBV28
CDR3: CASRPRQSDYGYTF

J: TRBJ2-3
V: TRBV9
CDR3: CASSIQGAPDTQYF

J: TRBJ2-7
V: TRBV19
CDR3: CAIGIKPVAFYEQYF

J: TRBJ2-5
V: TRBV5-1
CDR3: CASSLGGTGSGETQYF

J: TRBJ1-2
V: TRBV19
CDR3: CASSLGQGRSGNYGYTF

J: TRBJ1-5
V: TRBV18
CDR3: CASSPDRGGNQPQHF

J: TRBJ2-1
V: TRBV7-2
CDR3: CASSLERGNEQFF

J: TRBJ2-7
V: TRBV10-3
CDR3: CAISDPDRGTYEQYF

J: TRBJ2-5
V: TRBV7-2
CDR3: CASSLVGGAKVETQYF

J: TRBJ2-1
V: TRBV4-2
CDR3: CASSQASAYYNEQFF

J: TRBJ2-2
V: TRBV29-1
CDR3: CSVEGGRTGTNTGELFF

J: TRBJ2-7
V: TRBV6-5
CDR3: CASTRLRGTYEQYF

J: TRBJ2-7
V: TRBV10-3
CDR3: CAISGGQGTSYEQYF

J: TRBJ1-1
V: TRBV28
CDR3: CASSLGRLGRTEAFF

J: TRBJ2-2
V: TRBV7-2
CDR3: CASSPTGPTGELFF

J: TRBJ2-7
V: TRBV7-6
CDR3: CASGQTESSYEQYF

J: TRBJ1-1
V: TRBV7-8
CDR3: CASSRPTGANTEAFF

J: TRBJ1-5
V: TRBV28
CDR3: CASSLSGQPQHF

J: TRBJ1-2
V: TRBV11-2
CDR3: CASSLGQTRNYGYTF

J: TRBJ2-1
V: TRBV18
CDR3: CASSVYPNEQFF

J: TRBJ1-4
V: TRBV7-9
CDR3: CASSLVRGKLFF

J: TRBJ1-5
V: TRBV29-1
CDR3: CSVEEGRGQPQHF

J: TRBJ2-2
V: TRBV5-1
CDR3: CASSLAASGVGELFF

J: TRBJ2-1
V: TRBV10-1
CDR3: CASSESSRGDEQFF

J: TRBJ2-7
V: TRBV28
CDR3: CASSDSGTSKPYEQYF

J: TRBJ2-7
V: TRBV28
CDR3: CASSLSTSGRFYEQYF

J: TRBJ2-7
V: TRBV18
CDR3: CASSPGTGSLEQYF

J: TRBJ1-6
V: TRBV5-1
CDR3: CASSPQGLSSYNSPLHF